This record looks at one TCR beta chain sequence and its context. The CDR3 totals 16 residues. The V gene end was trimmed by 4 bases and the J gene end by 8 bases; junction bases not matched to a gene: 8. Germline lookup yields CDR1 SGHTA and CDR2 FQGNSA. The sample belongs to a study of T cell changes during pregnancy in multiple sclerosis. Clones were read by immunoSEQ multiplex PCR, and TCRdb kept only the in-frame ones, dropping some. Of 50,000 to 55,000 clones listed, about nine tenths were seen once; the top ten hold under 0.65%. The chain carries TRBV7-2 and TRBJ1-6; 10 nucleotides align to TRBD1. The receptor's source is a female donor with multiple sclerosis, enrolled in a pregnancy study. The starting material was CD4+ T cells from peripheral blood mononuclear cells, obtained in the third trimester of pregnancy. CDR3 in DNA: TGTGCCAGCAGCTCCGGGGGCGGGACAGGGGATTCACCCCTCCACTTT. It is translated as CASSSGGGTGDSPLHF.